The 5 T cell receptor beta chains presented below share a single source sample, sequenced in a study of CXCR3-negative and CXCR3-positive naive CD8 T cells. The authors prepared UMI-labeled TRB cDNA libraries by 5' RACE. TCRdb re-called the 5' RACE reads and catalogs CDR3 proteins one per entry, DNA excluded. The specimen's table records about 41,000 distinct CDR3 sequences. Input material: naive CXCR3- CD8+ T cells from blood. Described subset: CD45RO-CCR7+CD27+CD95- naive CD8+ T cells lacking CXCR3 (TNR3-). These receptors all come from a human donor in good health. Some clones in this sample may be carry-over from other donors' samples.

The chain employs TRBV12-3 or TRBV12-4 and TRBJ1-2; TCRdb lists TRBD1, though no DNA is available to test this call. This CDR3 contains 16 residues. CDR3 region: CASSLAGQGAWYGYTF.

The V call is TRBV3-1, the J call TRBJ2-2; with no DNA, the TCRdb D assignment of TRBD1 cannot be verified. Looked up from germline, CDR1 is LGHDT and CDR2 is YNNKEL (reference sequence). CDR3 size: 16 residues. The CDR3 spells CASSQPDRVNTGELFF.

The chain recombines TRBV20-1 with TRBJ2-7; as DNA is missing, the TRBD1 call by TCRdb cannot be tested. This CDR3 comprises 14 residues. CDR1 is DFQATT, CDR2 SNEGSKA, per germline (reference sequence). The CDR3: CSARDMGAWDEQYF.

The chain employs TRBV29-1 and TRBJ1-2. The CDR3 extends over 14 amino acids. Germline V lookup: CDR1 SQVTM, CDR2 ANQGSEA. Here the CDR3 reads CSVVYRSIGYGYTF.

The rearrangement joins TRBV7-2 to TRBJ2-3; TCRdb outputs TRBD1, but without DNA this stays unchecked. From germline, CDR1 is SGHTA and CDR2 FQGNSA. The CDR3 is 18 residues long. The CDR3 sequence: CASSLAGRHNPVVDTQYF.